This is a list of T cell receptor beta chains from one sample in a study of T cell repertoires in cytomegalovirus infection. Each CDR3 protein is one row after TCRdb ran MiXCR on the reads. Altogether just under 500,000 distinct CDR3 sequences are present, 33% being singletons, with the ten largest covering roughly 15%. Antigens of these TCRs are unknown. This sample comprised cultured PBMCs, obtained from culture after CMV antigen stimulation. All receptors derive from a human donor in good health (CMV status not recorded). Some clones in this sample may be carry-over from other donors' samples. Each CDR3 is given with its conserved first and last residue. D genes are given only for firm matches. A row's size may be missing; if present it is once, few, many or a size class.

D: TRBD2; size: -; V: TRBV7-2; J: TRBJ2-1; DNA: TGTGCCAGCAGCTCCATAGCGGGAGGGCCCAACAATGAGCAGTTCTTC; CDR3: CASSSIAGGPNNEQFF
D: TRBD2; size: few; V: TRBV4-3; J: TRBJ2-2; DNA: TGCGCCAGCAGCCAAGATTCTGGGACTAGAAATTCCGGGGAGCTGTTTTTT; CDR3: CASSQDSGTRNSGELFF
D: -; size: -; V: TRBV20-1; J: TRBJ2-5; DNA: TGCAGTGCTACTCGGGGGTTGGAGACCCAGTACTTC; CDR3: CSATRGLETQYF
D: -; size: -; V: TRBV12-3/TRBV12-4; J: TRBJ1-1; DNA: TGTGCCAGCAGTTTAGGCCAGGGTCTTTTCTCTGAAGCTTTCTTT; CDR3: CASSLGQGLFSEAFF
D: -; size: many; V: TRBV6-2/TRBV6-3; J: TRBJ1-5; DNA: TGTGCCAGCAATCCCACAGGGCTTAGCAATCAGCCCCAGCATTTT; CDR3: CASNPTGLSNQPQHF
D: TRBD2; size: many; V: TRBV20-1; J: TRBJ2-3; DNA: TGCAGTGTTGGGGGGGAAAGGGTTACAGATACGCAGTATTTT; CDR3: CSVGGERVTDTQYF
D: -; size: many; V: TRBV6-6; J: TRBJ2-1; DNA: TGTGCCAGCAGTTCGACGGCAACCTACAATGAGCAGTTCTTC; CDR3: CASSSTATYNEQFF
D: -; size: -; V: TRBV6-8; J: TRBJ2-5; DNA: TGTGCCAGCAGAATAGGCCCCCAAGAGACCCAGTACTTC; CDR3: CASRIGPQETQYF
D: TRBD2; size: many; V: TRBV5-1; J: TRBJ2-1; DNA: TGTGCCAGCAGCCCCGGACTAGTCAATGAGCAGTTCTTC; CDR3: CASSPGLVNEQFF
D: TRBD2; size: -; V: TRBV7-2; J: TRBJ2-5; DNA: TGTGCCAGCAGCCCCGATGGGAGGGCCTATAAGGCCCAGTACTTC; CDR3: CASSPDGRAYKAQYF
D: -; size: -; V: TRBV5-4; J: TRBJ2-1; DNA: TGTGCCAGCAGCTCGGTCCGGGACAGTAGGAGGGGCTCCTACAATGAGCAGTTCTTC; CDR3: CASSSVRDSRRGSYNEQFF
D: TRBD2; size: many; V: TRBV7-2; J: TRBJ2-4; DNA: TGTGCCAGCAGCTTAGGTGTCTGGGGACTAGCGGGAGGGCCCGCCAAAAACATTCAGTACTTC; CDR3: CASSLGVWGLAGGPAKNIQYF
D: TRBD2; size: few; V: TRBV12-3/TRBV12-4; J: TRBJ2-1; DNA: TGTGCCAGCAGTGGACCCGGAGCGGGGTTCTACAATGAGCAGTTCTTC; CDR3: CASSGPGAGFYNEQFF
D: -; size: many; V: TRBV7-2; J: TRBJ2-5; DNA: TGTGCCAGCAGCCGTATAACAACCGAGACCCAGTACTTC; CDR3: CASSRITTETQYF
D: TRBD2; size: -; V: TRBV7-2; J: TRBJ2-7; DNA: TGTGCCAGCAGCTTAGAAGCTAGCGGGGGGTACGAGCAGTACTTC; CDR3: CASSLEASGGYEQYF
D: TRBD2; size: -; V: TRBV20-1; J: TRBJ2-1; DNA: TGCAGTGCCCCGGGGGTAGCGGGGACCCTACTCCTCCGTAATGAGCAGTTCTTC; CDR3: CSAPGVAGTLLLRNEQFF
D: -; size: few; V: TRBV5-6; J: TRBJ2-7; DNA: TGTGCCAGCAGCGGGGGCGGGGCCTACGAGCAGTACTTC; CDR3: CASSGGGAYEQYF
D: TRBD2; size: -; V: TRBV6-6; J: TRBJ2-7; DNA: TGTGCCAGCAGTACGACTAGCGGGTCTTCCTACGAGCAGTACTTC; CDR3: CASSTTSGSSYEQYF
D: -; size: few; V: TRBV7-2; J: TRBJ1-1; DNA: TGTGCCAGCAGCTTAGTTGGCAGGGGCCCTGAAGCTTTCTTT; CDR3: CASSLVGRGPEAFF
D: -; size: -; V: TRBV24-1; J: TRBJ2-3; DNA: TGTGCCACCAGTGACCCCCGAGGTGGGGTAGATACGCAGTATTTT; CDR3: CATSDPRGGVDTQYF
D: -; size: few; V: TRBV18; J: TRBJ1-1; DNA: TGTGCCAGCTCACCAAAGACGGGACAGAACACTGAAGCTTTCTTT; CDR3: CASSPKTGQNTEAFF
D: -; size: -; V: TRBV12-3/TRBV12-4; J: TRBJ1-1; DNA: TGTGCCAGCGAACGGGGCACGAACACTGAAGCTTTCTTT; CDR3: CASERGTNTEAFF
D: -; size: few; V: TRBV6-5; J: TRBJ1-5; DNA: TGTGCCAGCAGAAAGACAGGCTCATCCAGCAATCAGCCCCAGCATTTT; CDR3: CASRKTGSSSNQPQHF
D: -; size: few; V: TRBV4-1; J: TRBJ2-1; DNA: TGCGCCAGCAGTTCCCGGGTCTCCCCCCCTGAGCAGTTCTTC; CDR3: CASSSRVSPPEQFF
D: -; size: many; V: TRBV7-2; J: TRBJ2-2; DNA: TGTGCCAGCAGCATAACTAGCCAAAACACCGGGGAGCTGTTTTTT; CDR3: CASSITSQNTGELFF
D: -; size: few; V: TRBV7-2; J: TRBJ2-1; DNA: TGTGCCAGCAGTCCAGAGGGATGGGGGAATGAGCAGTTCTTC; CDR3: CASSPEGWGNEQFF
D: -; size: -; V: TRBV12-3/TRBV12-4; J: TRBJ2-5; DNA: TGTGCCAGCAGTGTGGGCATTATTGGTTTTCAGACCCAGTACTTC; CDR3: CASSVGIIGFQTQYF
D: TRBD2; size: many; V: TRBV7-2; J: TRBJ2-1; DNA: TGTGCCAGCAGCCTCTCTAGCGGGAATTACAATGAGCAGTTCTTC; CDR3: CASSLSSGNYNEQFF
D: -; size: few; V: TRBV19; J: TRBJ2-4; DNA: TGTGCCAGTAGTATCCGACCCGCCGGGGACATTCAGTACTTC; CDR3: CASSIRPAGDIQYF
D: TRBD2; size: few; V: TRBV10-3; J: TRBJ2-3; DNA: TGTGCCATCAGTGACGGGCGGGGGAACACAGATACGCAGTATTTT; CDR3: CAISDGRGNTDTQYF
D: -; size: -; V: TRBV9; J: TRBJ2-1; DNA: TGTGCCAGTGGGCTGGGCCGGAATGAGCAGTTCTTC; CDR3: CASGLGRNEQFF
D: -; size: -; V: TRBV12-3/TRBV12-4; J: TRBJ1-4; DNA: TGTGCCAGCAGCCGGACGGAAGCGGGGGAAAAACTGTTTTTT; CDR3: CASSRTEAGEKLFF
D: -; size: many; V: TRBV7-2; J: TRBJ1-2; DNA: TGTGCCAGCAGCTTATTCCCAGAAAACTATGGCTACACCTTC; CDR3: CASSLFPENYGYTF
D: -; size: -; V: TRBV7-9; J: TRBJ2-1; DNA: TGTGCCAGCAGCCAAGTACCCTTAGACAATGAGCAGTTCTTC; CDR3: CASSQVPLDNEQFF
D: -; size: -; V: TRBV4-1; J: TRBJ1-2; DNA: TGCGCCAGCAGCCAAGAGCAGGCTCTCCCGGGGGGCTACACCTTC; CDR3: CASSQEQALPGGYTF
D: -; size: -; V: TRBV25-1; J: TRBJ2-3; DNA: TGTGCCAGCAGTGAGGCGGGAAGGTGGTATACGCAGTATTTT; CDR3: CASSEAGRWYTQYF
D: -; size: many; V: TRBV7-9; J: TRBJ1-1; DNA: TGTGCCAGCAGCCCGGACCTCCTGAACACTGAAGCTTTCTTT; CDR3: CASSPDLLNTEAFF
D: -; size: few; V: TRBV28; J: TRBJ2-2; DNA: TGTGCCAGCAGTTTGGTACAGTGGGACGGGGAGCTGTTTTTT; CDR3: CASSLVQWDGELFF
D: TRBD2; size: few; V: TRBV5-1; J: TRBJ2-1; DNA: TGCGCCAGCAGCTGGAATAGCGGGAATGGGAACAATGAGCAGTTCTTC; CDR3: CASSWNSGNGNNEQFF
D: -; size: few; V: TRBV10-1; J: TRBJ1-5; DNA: TGCGCCAGCAGGGCCCCCCCCGACAGGAGCAATCAGCCCCAGCATTTT; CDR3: CASRAPPDRSNQPQHF
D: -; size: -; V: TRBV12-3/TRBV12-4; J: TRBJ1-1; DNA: TGTGCCAGCAGTTTAATGGGGCGGTTCACTGAAGCTTTCTTT; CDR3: CASSLMGRFTEAFF
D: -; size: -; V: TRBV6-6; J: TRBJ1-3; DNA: TGTGCCAGCAGTTTGACACCCTCTGGAAACACCATATATTTT; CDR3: CASSLTPSGNTIYF
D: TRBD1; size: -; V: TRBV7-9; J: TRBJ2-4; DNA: TGTGCCAGCAGCTTATGGGACAGGGGGGACACTCAGTACTTC; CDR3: CASSLWDRGDTQYF
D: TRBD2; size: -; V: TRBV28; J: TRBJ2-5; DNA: TGTGCCTGCAGTTCTAGCGGGAGGGCCCGAGAGACCCAGTACTTC; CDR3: CACSSSGRARETQYF
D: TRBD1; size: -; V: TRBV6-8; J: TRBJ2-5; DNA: TGTGCCAGCAGGGGGACAGACCAAGAGACCCAGTACTTC; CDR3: CASRGTDQETQYF
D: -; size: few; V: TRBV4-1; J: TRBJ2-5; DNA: TGCGCCAGCAGCCAGGGACGGATTCAAGAGACCCAGTACTTC; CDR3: CASSQGRIQETQYF
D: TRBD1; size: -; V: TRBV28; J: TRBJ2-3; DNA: TGTGCCAGCAGGGGGGATTTAGGGGGCCCCACAGATACGCAGTATTTT; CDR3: CASRGDLGGPTDTQYF
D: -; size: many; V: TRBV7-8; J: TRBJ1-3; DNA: TGTGCCTACCCCTCTGAAACTGGAAACACCATATATTTT; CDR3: CAYPSETGNTIYF
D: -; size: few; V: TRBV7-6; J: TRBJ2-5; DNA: TGTGCCAGCACCCGAGGGCTGACGTACCAAGAGACCCAGTACTTC; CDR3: CASTRGLTYQETQYF
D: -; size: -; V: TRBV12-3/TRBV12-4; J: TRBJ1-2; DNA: TGTGCCAGCAGTGGACAGTACGGCTACACCTTC; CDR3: CASSGQYGYTF
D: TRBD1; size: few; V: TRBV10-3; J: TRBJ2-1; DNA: TGTGCCACTGGACAGGGTCTGAATGAGCAGTTCTTC; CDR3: CATGQGLNEQFF
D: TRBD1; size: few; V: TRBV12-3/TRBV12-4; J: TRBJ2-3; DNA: TGTGCCACCAAGGACAGGGTTAGCACAGATACGCAGTATTTT; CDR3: CATKDRVSTDTQYF
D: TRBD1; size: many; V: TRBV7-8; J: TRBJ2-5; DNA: TGTGCCAGCAGCCTACGACAGGGGCAGACCCAGTACTTC; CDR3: CASSLRQGQTQYF
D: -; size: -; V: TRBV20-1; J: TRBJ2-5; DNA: TGCAGTGCTAGAGGGGACGGGCAAGAGACCCAGTACTTC; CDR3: CSARGDGQETQYF
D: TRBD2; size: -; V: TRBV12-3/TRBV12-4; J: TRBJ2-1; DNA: TGTGCCAGCAGTTCCATTACTAGCGGGAGTTTCAATGAGCAGTTCTTC; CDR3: CASSSITSGSFNEQFF
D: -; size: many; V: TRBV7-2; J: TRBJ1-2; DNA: TGTGCCAGCAGCCCGACGGATAACTATGGCTACACCTTC; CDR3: CASSPTDNYGYTF
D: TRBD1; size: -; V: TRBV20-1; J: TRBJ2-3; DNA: TGCAGTGCTAGTCCTGGGACAGGGGGCATAGATACGCAGTATTTT; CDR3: CSASPGTGGIDTQYF
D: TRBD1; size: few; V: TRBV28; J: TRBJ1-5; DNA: TGTGCCAGCAGTTTAGGGGACAGGAGACTTCAGCCCCAGCATTTT; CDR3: CASSLGDRRLQPQHF
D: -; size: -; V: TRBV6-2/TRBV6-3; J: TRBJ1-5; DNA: TGTGCCAGCAACGGGGACGGAGATCAGCCCCAGCATTTT; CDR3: CASNGDGDQPQHF
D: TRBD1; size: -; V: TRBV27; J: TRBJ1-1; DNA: TGTGCCACGCGAACCCAGGGGGAGACCACTGAAGCTTTCTTT; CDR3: CATRTQGETTEAFF